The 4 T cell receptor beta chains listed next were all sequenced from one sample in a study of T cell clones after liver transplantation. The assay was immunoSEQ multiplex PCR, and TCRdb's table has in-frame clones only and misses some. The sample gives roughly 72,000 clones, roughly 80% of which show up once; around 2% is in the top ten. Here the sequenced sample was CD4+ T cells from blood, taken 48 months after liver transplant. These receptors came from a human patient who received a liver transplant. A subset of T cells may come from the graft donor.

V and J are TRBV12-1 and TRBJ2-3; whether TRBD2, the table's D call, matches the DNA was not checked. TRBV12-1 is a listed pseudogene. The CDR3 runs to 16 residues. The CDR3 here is CASSFAIQRFTDTQYF. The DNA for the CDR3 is TGTGCCAGCAGCTTTGCGATACAGCGGTTCACAGATACGCAGTATTTT.

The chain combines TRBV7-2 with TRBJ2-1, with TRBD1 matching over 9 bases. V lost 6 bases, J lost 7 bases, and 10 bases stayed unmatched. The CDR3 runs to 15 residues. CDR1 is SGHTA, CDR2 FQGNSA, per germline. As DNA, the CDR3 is TGTGCCAGCAGACTTATACAGGGGGCCCCTAATGAGCAGTTCTTC. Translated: CASRLIQGAPNEQFF.

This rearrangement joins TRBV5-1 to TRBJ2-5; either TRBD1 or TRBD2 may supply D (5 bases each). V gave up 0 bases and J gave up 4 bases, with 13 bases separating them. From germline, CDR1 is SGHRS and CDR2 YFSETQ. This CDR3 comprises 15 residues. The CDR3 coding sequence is TGCGCCAGCAGCTTGGCCGGGGCAGGCGTAGAGACCCAGTACTTC. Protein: CASSLAGAGVETQYF.

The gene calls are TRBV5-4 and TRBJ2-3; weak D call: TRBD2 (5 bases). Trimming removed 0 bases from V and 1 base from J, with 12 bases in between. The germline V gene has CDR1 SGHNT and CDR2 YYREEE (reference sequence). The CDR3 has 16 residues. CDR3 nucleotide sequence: TGTGCCAGCAGCTTGGATTTGCGGGCAGGCACAGATACGCAGTATTTT. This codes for CASSLDLRAGTDTQYF.